There are a few counts of the clone carrying this T cell receptor (beta chain). This sample also contains other DNA sequences that code for the same CDR3. Libraries were prepared by immunoSEQ multiplex PCR; TCRdb keeps only in-frame clonotypes and omits some of them. The profile covers about 20,000 clones, with 60% to 75% appearing a single time and about an eighth taken by the ten largest. Treatment defined: 15 Gy SBRT to primary tumor, nephrectomy 4 weeks later. The patient's renal cell carcinoma had clear cell pathology. This specimen comes from a study of radiation and T cells in renal cell carcinoma. This TCR derives from a woman in her 70s with renal cell carcinoma. This specimen was tumor tissue, taken from a patient whose treatment included radiotherapy and nephrectomy.

The CDR3 spells CASSQGQNTEAFF. CDR3 nucleotide sequence: TGCGCCAGCAGCCAAGGACAGAACACTGAAGCTTTCTTT. The chain combines TRBV4-1 with TRBJ1-1; D is undetermined. Trimming pared 1 base from V and 1 base from J, leaving 4 bases between. The CDR3 length is 13 residues. Germline V gives CDR1 MGHRA, CDR2 YSYEKL.